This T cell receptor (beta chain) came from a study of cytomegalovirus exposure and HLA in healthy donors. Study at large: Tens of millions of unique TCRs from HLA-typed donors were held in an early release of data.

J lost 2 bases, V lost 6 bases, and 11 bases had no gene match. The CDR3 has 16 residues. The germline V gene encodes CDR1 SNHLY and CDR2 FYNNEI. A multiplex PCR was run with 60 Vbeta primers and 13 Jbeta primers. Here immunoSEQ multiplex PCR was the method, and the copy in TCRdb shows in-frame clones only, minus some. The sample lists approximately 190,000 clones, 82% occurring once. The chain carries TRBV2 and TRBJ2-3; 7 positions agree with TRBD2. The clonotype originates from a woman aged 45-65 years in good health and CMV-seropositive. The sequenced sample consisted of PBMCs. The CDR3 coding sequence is TGTGCCAGCAGGACGGAACGGGGGGAAATCACAGATACGCAGTATTTT. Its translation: CASRTERGEITDTQYF. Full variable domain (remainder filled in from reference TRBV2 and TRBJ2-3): EPEVTQTPSHQVTQMGQEVILRCVPISNHLYFYWYRQILGQKVEFLVSFYNNEISEKSEIFDDQFSVERPDGSNFTLKIRSTKLEDSAMYFCASRTERGEITDTQYFGPGTRLTVL.